This T cell receptor beta chain was profiled in a study of blood T cell repertoires in COVID-19. Study-level background: Nucleic acid was either cDNA or gDNA, and it came from T cells, B-cell-depleted T cells, or PBMCs.

Study processing details: Estimates of nucleated cell counts were drawn from the amplification of reference gene primers. Libraries were prepared by immunoSEQ multiplex PCR; TCRdb keeps only in-frame clonotypes and omits some of them. V and J calls and clone size are those listed in that table; D and trimming were worked out from the DNA. The top ten hold roughly 1.2% of the sample, which has roughly 250,000 clones, about 87% seen once. Germline CDR1 reads MDHEN; CDR2 reads SYDVKM. The CDR3 spans 15 residues. V dropped 1 base and J dropped 0 bases, with 7 bases sitting between them. The chain couples TRBV28 to TRBJ1-3, with a possible D match to TRBD1 (5 bases). Sequenced sample: PBMCs or T cells enriched from blood (not recorded which). The clonotype comes from a woman aged 40-49 years with acute COVID-19. CDR3 amino acids: CASSLSGGSGNTIYF. The CDR3 bases are TGTGCCAGCAGTTTATCCGGGGGCTCTGGAAACACCATATATTTT.